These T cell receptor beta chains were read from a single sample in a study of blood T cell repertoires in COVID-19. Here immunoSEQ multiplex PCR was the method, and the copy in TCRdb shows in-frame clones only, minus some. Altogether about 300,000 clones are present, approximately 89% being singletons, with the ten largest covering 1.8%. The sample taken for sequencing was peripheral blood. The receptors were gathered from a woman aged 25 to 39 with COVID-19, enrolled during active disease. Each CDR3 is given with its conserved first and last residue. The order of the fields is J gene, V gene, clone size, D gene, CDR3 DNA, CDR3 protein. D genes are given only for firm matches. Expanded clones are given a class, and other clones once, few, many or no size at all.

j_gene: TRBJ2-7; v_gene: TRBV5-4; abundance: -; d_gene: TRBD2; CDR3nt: TGTGCCAGCAGCTTGTGGGGCGGGGGGATCTCCTACGAGCAGTACTTC; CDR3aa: CASSLWGGGISYEQYF
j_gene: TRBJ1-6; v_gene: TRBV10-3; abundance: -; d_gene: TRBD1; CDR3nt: TGTGCCATCAGCGCCCCACCCGGGACAGGGGATTCACCCCTCCACTTT; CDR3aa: CAISAPPGTGDSPLHF
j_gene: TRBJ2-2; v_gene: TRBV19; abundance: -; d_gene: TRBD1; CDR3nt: TGTGCCAGTAGTATAGTGTTGGGACAGGGGCCAAACACCGGGGAGCTGTTTTTT; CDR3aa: CASSIVLGQGPNTGELFF
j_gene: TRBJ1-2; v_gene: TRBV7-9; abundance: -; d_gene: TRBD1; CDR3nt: TGTGCCAGCAGCGTCTACCGACCCGGAGGGGGCTCTGGCTACACCTTC; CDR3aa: CASSVYRPGGGSGYTF
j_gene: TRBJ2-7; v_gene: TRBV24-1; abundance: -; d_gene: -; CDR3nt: TGTGCCACCAGTGACAGGGGCTGGGAGCAGTACTTC; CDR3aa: CATSDRGWEQYF
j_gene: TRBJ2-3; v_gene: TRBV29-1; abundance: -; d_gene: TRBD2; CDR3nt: TGCAGCGTGGAAGGACTAGCGGGGGGGGCCTCAGATACGCAGTATTTT; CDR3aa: CSVEGLAGGASDTQYF
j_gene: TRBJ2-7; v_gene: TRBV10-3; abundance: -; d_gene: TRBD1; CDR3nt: TGTGCCACCGGACAGGAGTTCTCTACTGGAGAGCAGTACTTC; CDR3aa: CATGQEFSTGEQYF
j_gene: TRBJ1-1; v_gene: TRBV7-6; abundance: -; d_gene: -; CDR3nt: TGTGCCAGCAGCTCCGCTGGGGGGTTTTTGTTCACTGAAGCTTTCTTT; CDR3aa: CASSSAGGFLFTEAFF
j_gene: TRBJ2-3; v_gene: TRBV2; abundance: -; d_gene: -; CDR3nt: TGTGCGACCTTACCCGAGACTAGCACAGATACGCAGTATTTT; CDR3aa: CATLPETSTDTQYF
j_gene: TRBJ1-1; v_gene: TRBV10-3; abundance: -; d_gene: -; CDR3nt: TGTGCCATCAGTGAGACAGGTGGGTCTGAAGCTTTCTTT; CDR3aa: CAISETGGSEAFF
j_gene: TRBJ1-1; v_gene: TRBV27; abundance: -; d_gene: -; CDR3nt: TGTGCCAGCAGACCCCGACAGACGAACACTGAAGCTTTCTTT; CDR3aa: CASRPRQTNTEAFF
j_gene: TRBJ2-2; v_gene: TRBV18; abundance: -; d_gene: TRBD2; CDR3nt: TGTGCCAGCTCAAAGACTAGCAGCACCGGGGAGCTGTTTTTT; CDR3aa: CASSKTSSTGELFF
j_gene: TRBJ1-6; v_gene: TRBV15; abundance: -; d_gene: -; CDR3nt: TGTGCCACCAGCAGAGGCGGAGTAAATTCACCCCTCCACTTT; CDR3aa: CATSRGGVNSPLHF
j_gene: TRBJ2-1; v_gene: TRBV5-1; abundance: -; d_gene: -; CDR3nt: TGCGCCAGCAGCTCGACTAACTACAATGAGCAGTTCTTC; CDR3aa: CASSSTNYNEQFF
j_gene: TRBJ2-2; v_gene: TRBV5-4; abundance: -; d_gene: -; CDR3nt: TGTGCCAGCAGCCCGGGACTTCTCACCGGGGAGCTGTTTTTT; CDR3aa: CASSPGLLTGELFF
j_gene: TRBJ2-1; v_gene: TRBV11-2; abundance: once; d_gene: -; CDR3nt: TGTGCCAGCAGCTTAGATCGTCGTGAGCAGTTCTTC; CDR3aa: CASSLDRREQFF
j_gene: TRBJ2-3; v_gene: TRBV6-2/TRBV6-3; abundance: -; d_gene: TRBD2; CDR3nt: TGTGCCAGCAGTTACTCGGCTAGCGGGCGGGGAGATACGCAGTATTTT; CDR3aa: CASSYSASGRGDTQYF
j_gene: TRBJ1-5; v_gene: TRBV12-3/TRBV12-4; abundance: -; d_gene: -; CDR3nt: TGTGCCAGCAGTTTGGGAGATCAGCCCCAGCATTTT; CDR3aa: CASSLGDQPQHF
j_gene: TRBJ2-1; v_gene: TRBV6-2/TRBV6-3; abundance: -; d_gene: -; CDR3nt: TGTGCCAGCAGTAAGCGGCGGGGGCTTTACAATGAGCAGTTCTTC; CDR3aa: CASSKRRGLYNEQFF
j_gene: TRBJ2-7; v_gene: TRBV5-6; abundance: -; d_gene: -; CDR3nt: TGTGCCAGCAGTCTCGCAGTGTCCTACGAGCAGTACTTC; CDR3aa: CASSLAVSYEQYF
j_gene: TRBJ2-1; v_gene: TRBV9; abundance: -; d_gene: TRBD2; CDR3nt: TGTGCCAGCAGCCCGCCCCCGGGGCGCGGGGGGTACAATGAGCAGTTCTTC; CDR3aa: CASSPPPGRGGYNEQFF
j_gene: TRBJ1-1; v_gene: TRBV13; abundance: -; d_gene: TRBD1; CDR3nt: TGTGCCAGCAGCTTAGTTGGGACAGGGTTCGAGCGGAAAGGGACGAACACTGAAGCTTTCTTT; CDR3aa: CASSLVGTGFERKGTNTEAFF
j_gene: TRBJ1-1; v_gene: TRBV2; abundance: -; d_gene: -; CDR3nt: TGTGCCAGCAGGAGCGACGCAGAGTGGGCTTTCTTT; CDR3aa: CASRSDAEWAFF
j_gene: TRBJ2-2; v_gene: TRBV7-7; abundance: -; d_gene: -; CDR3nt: TGTGCCAGCAGAGCTTCTTCGGGGGAGCTGTTTTTT; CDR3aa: CASRASSGELFF
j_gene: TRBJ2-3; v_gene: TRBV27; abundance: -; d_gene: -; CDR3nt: TGTGCCAGCAGTGGACAGTTCGTGGATACGCAGTATTTT; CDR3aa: CASSGQFVDTQYF
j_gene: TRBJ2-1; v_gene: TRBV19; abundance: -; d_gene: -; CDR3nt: TGTGCCAGTAGTACGGGGGATTCGTCCTACAATGAGCAGTTCTTC; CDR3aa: CASSTGDSSYNEQFF
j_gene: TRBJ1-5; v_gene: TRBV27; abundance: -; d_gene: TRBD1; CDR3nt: TGTGCCAGCAGACTAACAGGGGCGGGACAGCCCCAGCATTTT; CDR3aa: CASRLTGAGQPQHF
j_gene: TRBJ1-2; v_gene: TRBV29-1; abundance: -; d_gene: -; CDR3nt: TGCAGCGTTGAAGACAGCGGCGGACTCCAAACTGGCTACACCTTC; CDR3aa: CSVEDSGGLQTGYTF
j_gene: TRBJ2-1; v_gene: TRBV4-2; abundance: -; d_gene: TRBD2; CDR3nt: TGTGCCAGCAGCCGCCGAGCTAGCGGGGGCACCTACAATGAGCAGTTCTTC; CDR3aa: CASSRRASGGTYNEQFF
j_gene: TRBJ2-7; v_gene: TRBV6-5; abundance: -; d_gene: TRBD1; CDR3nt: TGTGCCAGCAGTTACTCAGGGACAGGGCTCTACGAGCAGTACTTC; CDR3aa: CASSYSGTGLYEQYF
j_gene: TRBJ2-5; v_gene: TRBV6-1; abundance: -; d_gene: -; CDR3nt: TGTGCCAGCAGTGAGGAGAGAGAAGAGACCCAGTACTTC; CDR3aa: CASSEEREETQYF
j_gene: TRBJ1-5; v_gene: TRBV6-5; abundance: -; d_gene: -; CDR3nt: TGTGCCAGCAGTCCCTCCCCAGGGGAAGTTCAGCCCCAGCATTTT; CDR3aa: CASSPSPGEVQPQHF
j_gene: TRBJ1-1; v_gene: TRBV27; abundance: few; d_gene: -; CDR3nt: TGTGCCAGCAGACAACTGAACACTGAAGCTTTCTTT; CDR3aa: CASRQLNTEAFF
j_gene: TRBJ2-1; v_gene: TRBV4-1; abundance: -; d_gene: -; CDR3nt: TGCGCCAGCAGCCAAGATCTCCAGTACAATGAGCAGTTCTTC; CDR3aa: CASSQDLQYNEQFF
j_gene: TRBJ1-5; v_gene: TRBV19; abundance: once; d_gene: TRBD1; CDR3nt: TGTGCCAGTAGTATCGACAGGGGAGTTCAGCCCCAGCATTTT; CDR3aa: CASSIDRGVQPQHF
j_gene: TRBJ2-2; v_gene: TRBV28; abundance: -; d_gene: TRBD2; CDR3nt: TGTGCCAGCAGATGGGGGGGTGGCACCGGGGAGCTGTTTTTT; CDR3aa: CASRWGGGTGELFF
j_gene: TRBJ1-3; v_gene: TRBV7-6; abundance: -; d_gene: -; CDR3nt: TGTGCCAGCAGCCTAGCGGGAAGCAGGGCTGGAAACACCATATATTTT; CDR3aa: CASSLAGSRAGNTIYF
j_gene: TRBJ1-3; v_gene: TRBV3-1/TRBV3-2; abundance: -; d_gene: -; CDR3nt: TGTGCCAGCAGCCAACAGGGTTCTGGAAACACCATATATTTT; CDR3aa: CASSQQGSGNTIYF
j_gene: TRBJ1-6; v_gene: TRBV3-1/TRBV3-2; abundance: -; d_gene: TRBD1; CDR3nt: TGTGCCAGCAGCCAAGATTGCGGGCACAGGGGCTCCTATAATTCACCCCTCCACTTT; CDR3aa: CASSQDCGHRGSYNSPLHF
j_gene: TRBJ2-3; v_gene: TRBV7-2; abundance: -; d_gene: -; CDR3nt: TGTGCCAGCAGCTCCGACTACACAGATACGCAGTATTTT; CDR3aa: CASSSDYTDTQYF
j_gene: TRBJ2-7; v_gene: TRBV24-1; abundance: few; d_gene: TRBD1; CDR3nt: TGTGCCACCTCTGAAAGGGACAGGGTTCGATACGAGCAGTACTTC; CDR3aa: CATSERDRVRYEQYF
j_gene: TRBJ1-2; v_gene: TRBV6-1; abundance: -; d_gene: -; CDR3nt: TGTGCCAGCAGTGACCCCTCCGTTTATGGCTACACCTTC; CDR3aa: CASSDPSVYGYTF
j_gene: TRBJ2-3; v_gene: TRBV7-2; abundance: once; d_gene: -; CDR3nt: TGTGCCAGCAGGCGGGGGCCTCTGGGCACAGATACGCAGTATTTT; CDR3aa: CASRRGPLGTDTQYF
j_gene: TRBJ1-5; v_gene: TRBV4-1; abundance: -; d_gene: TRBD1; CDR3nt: TGCGCCAGCAGCCAAGTAGGGACAGGGAGTGTGCCCCAGCATTTT; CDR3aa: CASSQVGTGSVPQHF
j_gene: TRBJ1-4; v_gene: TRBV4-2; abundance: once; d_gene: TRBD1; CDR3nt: TGTGCCAGCAGCCAGGGGGCGGGACAGGGTGCAACTAATGAAAAACTGTTTTTT; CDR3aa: CASSQGAGQGATNEKLFF